The T cell receptor (beta chain) described here comes from a study of blood T cell repertoires in COVID-19. Looking at the study overall: Whether acute or convalescent, the COVID-19 samples came from the United States, Italy and Spain. PBMCs, B-cell-depleted T cells, or T cells were the source of the cDNA or gDNA that made up the material.

CDR3 length: 16 amino acids. CDR1 and CDR2 from the germline V gene are MNHEY and SMNVEV (reference sequence). Trimming took off 2 bases at V and 2 bases at J, with 13 bases between the two ends. Source study methods: The authors estimated nucleated cell counts from reference gene primer amplification. This table comes from immunoSEQ multiplex PCR, and its TCRdb copy is limited to in-frame clones, with some not included. The DNA gave D and trimming, while V, J and clone size come from that table. The sample yields about 190,000 clones, around nine tenths seen once. The source of this sequence is a woman in her forties who had recovered from COVID-19. The chain couples TRBV27 to TRBJ2-1, with a possible D match to TRBD1 (5 bases). The sample was peripheral blood. The CDR3 spells CASSLDPGRTYNEQFF. DNA for the CDR3: TGTGCCAGCAGTTTAGACCCAGGGCGAACCTACAATGAGCAGTTCTTC.